Below are 11 T cell receptor beta chains sequenced from a single sample in a study of technical replicates of blood from a few donors. This table comes from immunoSEQ multiplex PCR, and its TCRdb copy is limited to in-frame clones, with some not included. The sample has around 83,000 clones, roughly 94% seen once. Sequenced input: T cells isolated from PBMCs. These TCRs come from a human donor in good health.

The V and J genes are TRBV19 and TRBJ2-1; D not resolved. Trimming cost V 6 bases and J 8 bases, with 14 bases left between them. CDR1 is LNHDA, CDR2 SQIVND, per germline (reference sequence). This CDR3 has 13 residues. CDR3 nucleotides: TGTGCCAGTAGCTCTACCCTTTTTTATGAGCAGTTCTTC. This sequence encodes CASSSTLFYEQFF.

The chain links TRBV28 to TRBJ2-7; D perhaps matches TRBD1 (6 bases). V lost 1 base to trimming and J lost 5 bases, with 9 bases between them. CDR1 is MDHEN, CDR2 SYDVKM, per germline. The length of the CDR3 is 13 residues. Here the CDR3 DNA reads TGTGCCAGCAGTTTATTATCAGGGGACGAGCAGTACTTC. It is translated as CASSLLSGDEQYF.

For the CDR3, the DNA is TGTGCCAGCAGCTATAGACCCGGACAGGGTGATGAAAAACTGTTTTTT. Translation: CASSYRPGQGDEKLFF. The chain joins TRBV7-9 to TRBJ1-4; 8 nucleotides match TRBD1. V dropped 4 bases and J dropped 6; count of bases not matched to a gene: 10. Germline V gene sequence: CDR1 SEHNR, CDR2 FQNEAQ (reference sequence). CDR3 size: 16 residues.

J is TRBJ2-3 and V is TRBV10-1; 8 bases agree with TRBD2. Germline V CDR1 and CDR2: WNHNN, SYGVQD (reference sequence). The CDR3 covers 17 residues. V dropped 3 bases and J dropped 6; count of bases not matched to a gene: 14. Here the CDR3 reads CASSDPHAFPSGDTQYF. In nucleotides, the CDR3 is TGCGCCAGCAGTGATCCTCATGCGTTCCCTAGCGGGGATACGCAGTATTTT.

This clone was seen only once. J is TRBJ2-6 and V is TRBV28; 8 bases map to TRBD2. The CDR3 spans 20 residues. Unmatched junction bases numbered 19, after V lost 6 bases and J lost 3 bases. Germline CDR1 is MDHEN and CDR2 is SYDVKM. The chain's CDR3 is CASSVWDLSGSFNGANVLTF. CDR3 in DNA: TGTGCCAGCAGCGTTTGGGACTTAAGCGGGAGTTTCAATGGGGCCAACGTCCTGACTTTC.

V and J are TRBV18 and TRBJ1-1, with TRBD1 matching 8 bases. The CDR3 spans 15 residues. Looked up from germline, CDR1 is KGHSH and CDR2 is LQKENI. The V gene end was trimmed by 3 bases and the J gene end by 5 bases; junction bases not matched to a gene: 8. The CDR3 loop is CASSPDVRGRTEAFF. The CDR3 DNA sequence: TGTGCCAGCTCACCCGATGTCAGGGGGCGGACTGAAGCTTTCTTT.

The genes are TRBV19 and TRBJ2-7; the D gene is possibly TRBD2 (6 bases). Trimming removed 4 bases from V and 6 bases from J, with 22 bases in between. Germline V gene data show CDR1 as LNHDA and CDR2 as SQIVND (reference sequence). The CDR3 length is 16 residues. The CDR3: CASSRGTPVVGSEQYF. CDR3 sequence (DNA): TGTGCCAGTAGTAGGGGGACTCCCGTCGTCGGAAGCGAGCAGTACTTC.

The chain recombines TRBV15 with TRBJ2-7; 7 positions match TRBD1. Germline CDR1 is LNHNV and CDR2 is YYDKDF (reference sequence). The length of the CDR3 is 14 residues. J gave up 6 bases and V 3 bases, and 8 bases lay outside the gene matches. The CDR3 spells CATSSDRASGEQYF. In nucleotides, the CDR3 is TGTGCCACCAGCAGTGACAGGGCGTCAGGCGAGCAGTACTTC. Filled out from reference TRBV15 and TRBJ2-7, the complete variable domain reads DAMVIQNPRYQVTQFGKPVTLSCSQTLNHNVMYWYQQKSSQAPKLLFHYYDKDFNNEADTPDNFQSRRPNTSFCFLDIRSPGLGDTAMYLCATSSDRASGEQYFGPGTRLTVT.

CDR3 in amino acids: CASSQAPGQGYEQYF. The CDR3, as DNA: TGCGCCAGCAGCCAAGCTCCGGGACAGGGCTACGAGCAGTACTTC. V and J are TRBV4-1 and TRBJ2-7; 9 nucleotides line up with TRBD1. The length of the CDR3 is 15 residues. The junction had 4 bases not matched to a gene; V was cut back by 1 base and J by 3 bases. Germline loops: CDR1 MGHRA, CDR2 YSYEKL.

The chain employs TRBV2 and TRBJ2-3; D may be TRBD1 (6 bases). The CDR3 is 16 residues long. The V end lost 4 bases, the J end lost 0 bases, and 14 bases lay between the germline ends. Germline loops: CDR1 SNHLY, CDR2 FYNNEI. CDR3 loop: CASSADSSPSTDTQYF. The CDR3 bases are TGTGCCAGCAGTGCGGACAGTAGCCCTAGCACAGATACGCAGTATTTT. The whole variable domain, remainder taken from reference TRBV2 and TRBJ2-3, is EPEVTQTPSHQVTQMGQEVILRCVPISNHLYFYWYRQILGQKVEFLVSFYNNEISEKSEIFDDQFSVERPDGSNFTLKIRSTKLEDSAMYFCASSADSSPSTDTQYFGPGTRLTVL.

The rearrangement uses TRBV28 and TRBJ1-1; tentative D call: TRBD1 (6 bases). The germline V and J ends were trimmed by 5 bases and 1 base, with 14 bases remaining between them. CDR3 size: 15 residues. CDR1 is MDHEN and CDR2 is SYDVKM in the germline V gene. This chain's CDR3 is CASSPPGHSNTEAFF. In nucleotides, the CDR3 is TGTGCCAGCAGTCCACCGGGACATTCGAACACTGAAGCTTTCTTT.